Listed below are T cell receptor beta chains from one sample, sequenced in a study of control samples from healthy donors and cancer patients. Measured with immunoSEQ multiplex PCR; TCRdb has only the in-frame clones, and not every one. The top ten hold about 8.7% of the sample, which has 95,000 to 150,000 clones, 87% seen once. The sequenced material came from blood. The receptors originated from a man aged 35 to 55 in good health. Both conserved end residues are part of each CDR3. The D gene is left open where the match is weak. The size of a clone is reported for some rows only, either as once, few or many, or as a class for expanded clones.

d_call: -
j_call: TRBJ1-6
v_call: TRBV5-1
clone_size: -
cdr3_aa: CASSLAQGGESPLHF
cdr3_nt: TGCGCCAGCAGCTTGGCCCAGGGTGGTGAGTCACCCCTCCACTTT

d_call: TRBD1
j_call: TRBJ1-1
v_call: TRBV7-9
clone_size: -
cdr3_aa: CASSLPTGVGTEAFF
cdr3_nt: TGTGCCAGCAGCTTACCGACAGGGGTAGGCACTGAAGCTTTCTTT

d_call: -
j_call: TRBJ2-5
v_call: TRBV5-4
clone_size: -
cdr3_aa: CASSLNQETQYF
cdr3_nt: TGTGCCAGCAGCTTAAACCAAGAGACCCAGTACTTC

d_call: -
j_call: TRBJ2-1
v_call: TRBV6-5
clone_size: once
cdr3_aa: CASSYSGWGVTEQFF
cdr3_nt: TGTGCCAGCAGTTACTCTGGGTGGGGGGTAACTGAGCAGTTCTTC

d_call: TRBD2
j_call: TRBJ2-5
v_call: TRBV18
clone_size: -
cdr3_aa: CASSPLAGGGGETQYF
cdr3_nt: TGTGCCAGCTCACCTCTCGCCGGGGGGGGCGGAGAGACCCAGTACTTC

d_call: -
j_call: TRBJ1-3
v_call: TRBV7-8
clone_size: many
cdr3_aa: CASSLGGDPSGNTIYF
cdr3_nt: TGTGCCAGCAGCTTAGGGGGTGATCCCTCTGGAAACACCATATATTTT

d_call: -
j_call: TRBJ1-2
v_call: TRBV9
clone_size: -
cdr3_aa: CASSVANPGPYGYTF
cdr3_nt: TGTGCCAGCAGCGTAGCCAATCCGGGACCCTATGGCTACACCTTC

d_call: -
j_call: TRBJ1-1
v_call: TRBV5-6
clone_size: -
cdr3_aa: CASSLAAGRKAFF
cdr3_nt: TGTGCCAGCAGCTTGGCGGCAGGGAGGAAAGCTTTCTTT

d_call: -
j_call: TRBJ1-5
v_call: TRBV18
clone_size: -
cdr3_aa: CASSLRQEQQPQHF
cdr3_nt: TGTGCCAGCTCACTCAGACAGGAGCAACAGCCCCAGCATTTT

d_call: TRBD1
j_call: TRBJ2-5
v_call: TRBV5-1
clone_size: -
cdr3_aa: CASSRTGAPEETQYF
cdr3_nt: TGCGCCAGCAGCAGAACAGGGGCGCCGGAAGAGACCCAGTACTTC

d_call: -
j_call: TRBJ1-4
v_call: TRBV29-1
clone_size: -
cdr3_aa: CSVRGEGYEKLFF
cdr3_nt: TGCAGCGTCCGAGGGGAGGGATATGAAAAACTGTTTTTT

d_call: -
j_call: TRBJ2-1
v_call: TRBV27
clone_size: -
cdr3_aa: CASSPGTASYNEQFF
cdr3_nt: TGTGCCAGCAGCCCCGGGACGGCTTCCTACAATGAGCAGTTCTTC

d_call: -
j_call: TRBJ2-3
v_call: TRBV7-2
clone_size: -
cdr3_aa: CASSLGAGEGYTQYF
cdr3_nt: TGTGCCAGCAGCTTAGGGGCAGGAGAAGGGTATACGCAGTATTTT

d_call: TRBD1
j_call: TRBJ1-2
v_call: TRBV29-1
clone_size: -
cdr3_aa: CSGRQGNYGYTF
cdr3_nt: TGCAGCGGTCGACAGGGTAACTATGGCTACACCTTC

d_call: -
j_call: TRBJ1-2
v_call: TRBV4-3
clone_size: -
cdr3_aa: CASSQDILGSGYTF
cdr3_nt: TGCGCCAGCAGCCAAGATATATTGGGGTCTGGCTACACCTTC

d_call: -
j_call: TRBJ2-7
v_call: TRBV5-1
clone_size: -
cdr3_aa: CASSLVRGEQYF
cdr3_nt: TGCGCCAGCAGCTTGGTGAGGGGGGAGCAGTACTTC

d_call: -
j_call: TRBJ1-6
v_call: TRBV18
clone_size: -
cdr3_aa: CASSPPAAYNSPLHF
cdr3_nt: TGTGCCAGCTCACCACCGGCAGCGTATAATTCACCCCTCCACTTT

d_call: -
j_call: TRBJ1-1
v_call: TRBV6-2/TRBV6-3
clone_size: -
cdr3_aa: CASSYSGRGNTEAFF
cdr3_nt: TGTGCCAGCAGTTACTCGGGCAGGGGAAACACTGAAGCTTTCTTT

d_call: TRBD1
j_call: TRBJ1-2
v_call: TRBV7-2
clone_size: few
cdr3_aa: CASSSPVTGGTYTF
cdr3_nt: TGTGCCAGCAGCTCACCGGTGACAGGGGGAACCTACACCTTC

d_call: TRBD2
j_call: TRBJ2-7
v_call: TRBV7-9
clone_size: -
cdr3_aa: CASSLVGLAGTSSYEQYF
cdr3_nt: TGTGCCAGCAGCTTAGTTGGACTAGCGGGGACCAGCTCCTACGAGCAGTACTTC

d_call: TRBD2
j_call: TRBJ2-1
v_call: TRBV6-6
clone_size: -
cdr3_aa: CASSYLGGKWGEQFF
cdr3_nt: TGTGCCAGCAGTTACCTCGGGGGGAAGTGGGGTGAGCAGTTCTTC

d_call: -
j_call: TRBJ1-1
v_call: TRBV7-9
clone_size: -
cdr3_aa: CASSLSITEAFF
cdr3_nt: TGTGCCAGCAGCTTAAGTATCACTGAAGCTTTCTTT

d_call: -
j_call: TRBJ1-3
v_call: TRBV29-1
clone_size: -
cdr3_aa: CSGTGLGNTIYF
cdr3_nt: TGCAGCGGAACAGGTTTGGGAAACACCATATATTTT

d_call: TRBD1
j_call: TRBJ2-1
v_call: TRBV7-2
clone_size: few
cdr3_aa: CASKTGGPYNEQFF
cdr3_nt: TGTGCCAGCAAGACAGGGGGCCCCTACAATGAGCAGTTCTTC

d_call: -
j_call: TRBJ2-2
v_call: TRBV3-1/TRBV3-2
clone_size: -
cdr3_aa: CASSQLQGPTGELFF
cdr3_nt: TGTGCCAGCAGCCAATTACAGGGTCCCACCGGGGAGCTGTTTTTT

d_call: TRBD1
j_call: TRBJ1-2
v_call: TRBV25-1
clone_size: -
cdr3_aa: CASSKDRVGYTF
cdr3_nt: TGTGCCAGCAGTAAGGACAGGGTTGGCTACACCTTC

d_call: -
j_call: TRBJ2-7
v_call: TRBV10-2
clone_size: once
cdr3_aa: CASKGGSYEQYF
cdr3_nt: TGCGCCAGCAAGGGGGGCTCCTACGAGCAGTACTTC

d_call: -
j_call: TRBJ1-5
v_call: TRBV5-8
clone_size: -
cdr3_aa: CASSLAGDYTGGRQPQHF
cdr3_nt: TGTGCCAGCAGCTTGGCCGGGGATTACACAGGTGGGAGGCAGCCCCAGCATTTT

d_call: -
j_call: TRBJ1-1
v_call: TRBV19
clone_size: -
cdr3_aa: CASTLGDTEAFF
cdr3_nt: TGTGCCAGTACCCTAGGGGACACTGAAGCTTTCTTT

d_call: -
j_call: TRBJ1-3
v_call: TRBV7-2
clone_size: -
cdr3_aa: CASSLPLSSGNTIYF
cdr3_nt: TGTGCCAGCAGCTTACCGCTTAGCTCTGGAAACACCATATATTTT

d_call: -
j_call: TRBJ1-4
v_call: TRBV2
clone_size: -
cdr3_aa: CASSEAWGMEKLFF
cdr3_nt: TGTGCCAGCAGTGAAGCTTGGGGGATGGAAAAACTGTTTTTT

d_call: TRBD2
j_call: TRBJ2-2
v_call: TRBV7-9
clone_size: -
cdr3_aa: CASSSGLAGGSSTGELFF
cdr3_nt: TGTGCCAGCAGCTCAGGACTAGCGGGGGGTTCGAGCACCGGGGAGCTGTTTTTT

d_call: -
j_call: TRBJ2-5
v_call: TRBV3-1/TRBV3-2
clone_size: -
cdr3_aa: CASSPRGAPPETQYF
cdr3_nt: TGTGCCAGCAGCCCCCGGGGGGCCCCACCCGAGACCCAGTACTTC

d_call: -
j_call: TRBJ1-1
v_call: TRBV18
clone_size: -
cdr3_aa: CASSRQGPGGHLNTEAFF
cdr3_nt: TGTGCCAGCTCACGACAAGGACCGGGGGGACACTTGAACACTGAAGCTTTCTTT

d_call: -
j_call: TRBJ1-1
v_call: TRBV29-1
clone_size: -
cdr3_aa: CSVVHSNTEAFF
cdr3_nt: TGCAGCGTTGTCCATTCGAACACTGAAGCTTTCTTT

d_call: -
j_call: TRBJ1-2
v_call: TRBV4-3
clone_size: once
cdr3_aa: CASSQVQQGGYTF
cdr3_nt: TGCGCCAGCAGCCAAGTTCAACAGGGTGGCTACACCTTC

d_call: TRBD2
j_call: TRBJ2-7
v_call: TRBV4-3
clone_size: -
cdr3_aa: CASSQGLAGTYEQYF
cdr3_nt: TGCGCCAGCAGCCAGGGACTAGCGGGGACCTACGAGCAGTACTTC

d_call: TRBD1
j_call: TRBJ1-6
v_call: TRBV30
clone_size: -
cdr3_aa: CAWRRGPHNSPLHF
cdr3_nt: TGTGCCTGGAGGAGGGGGCCCCATAATTCACCCCTCCACTTT

d_call: -
j_call: TRBJ2-2
v_call: TRBV6-4
clone_size: -
cdr3_aa: CASSVESPGELFF
cdr3_nt: TGTGCCAGCAGTGTTGAAAGCCCCGGGGAGCTGTTTTTT

d_call: -
j_call: TRBJ2-7
v_call: TRBV10-3
clone_size: once
cdr3_aa: CAISESSPPGLSYEQYF
cdr3_nt: TGTGCCATCAGTGAGTCGAGCCCCCCAGGTTTATCCTACGAGCAGTACTTC

d_call: TRBD1
j_call: TRBJ2-5
v_call: TRBV25-1
clone_size: -
cdr3_aa: CASIPGQGQETQYF
cdr3_nt: TGTGCCAGCATCCCGGGACAGGGGCAAGAGACCCAGTACTTC

d_call: -
j_call: TRBJ2-7
v_call: TRBV11-3
clone_size: -
cdr3_aa: CASSLLSYEQYF
cdr3_nt: TGTGCCAGCAGCCTTCTCTCCTACGAGCAGTACTTC

d_call: -
j_call: TRBJ1-1
v_call: TRBV14
clone_size: -
cdr3_aa: CASSQLGRGRGANTEAFF
cdr3_nt: TGTGCCAGCAGCCAACTGGGCAGGGGCCGCGGGGCGAACACTGAAGCTTTCTTT

d_call: -
j_call: TRBJ1-2
v_call: TRBV12-3/TRBV12-4
clone_size: -
cdr3_aa: CASGDRYYGYTF
cdr3_nt: TGTGCCAGTGGAGACCGCTACTATGGCTACACCTTC

d_call: -
j_call: TRBJ2-5
v_call: TRBV10-1
clone_size: -
cdr3_aa: CASSECPGFETQYF
cdr3_nt: TGCGCCAGCAGTGAGTGCCCAGGTTTCGAGACCCAGTACTTC

d_call: -
j_call: TRBJ2-3
v_call: TRBV18
clone_size: -
cdr3_aa: CASSPVQGGTDTQYF
cdr3_nt: TGTGCCAGCTCACCAGTGCAGGGTGGCACAGATACGCAGTATTTT

d_call: -
j_call: TRBJ2-7
v_call: TRBV7-2
clone_size: few
cdr3_aa: CASSLQDYEQYF
cdr3_nt: TGTGCCAGCAGCTTACAGGACTACGAGCAGTACTTC

d_call: TRBD1
j_call: TRBJ1-2
v_call: TRBV2
clone_size: -
cdr3_aa: CASSGDRRPGGYTF
cdr3_nt: TGTGCCAGCAGCGGGGACAGGCGACCTGGAGGCTACACCTTC

d_call: TRBD2
j_call: TRBJ2-1
v_call: TRBV4-3
clone_size: -
cdr3_aa: CASSEAASGDLFNEQFF
cdr3_nt: TGCGCCAGCAGTGAAGCGGCTAGCGGGGATCTCTTCAATGAGCAGTTCTTC

d_call: TRBD2
j_call: TRBJ2-2
v_call: TRBV6-2/TRBV6-3
clone_size: -
cdr3_aa: CASSYPRTSGNTGELFF
cdr3_nt: TGTGCCAGCAGTTACCCGAGGACTAGCGGGAACACCGGGGAGCTGTTTTTT

d_call: TRBD1
j_call: TRBJ2-1
v_call: TRBV19
clone_size: few
cdr3_aa: CASSISLGQGASNEQFF
cdr3_nt: TGTGCCAGTAGTATAAGTCTCGGGCAGGGGGCGTCCAATGAGCAGTTCTTC

d_call: -
j_call: TRBJ1-2
v_call: TRBV4-3
clone_size: few
cdr3_aa: CASSQERGARGYTF
cdr3_nt: TGCGCCAGCAGCCAAGAGAGGGGGGCGCGAGGCTACACCTTC

d_call: -
j_call: TRBJ2-5
v_call: TRBV19
clone_size: once
cdr3_aa: CASSIGPDRQTQYF
cdr3_nt: TGTGCCAGTAGTATCGGGCCAGATCGGCAGACCCAGTACTTC

d_call: -
j_call: TRBJ2-7
v_call: TRBV30
clone_size: many
cdr3_aa: CAWISDRIYEQYF
cdr3_nt: TGTGCCTGGATTAGCGACAGGATTTACGAGCAGTACTTC

d_call: -
j_call: TRBJ1-1
v_call: TRBV19
clone_size: -
cdr3_aa: CASSPWRNTEAFF
cdr3_nt: TGTGCCAGTAGTCCCTGGAGGAACACTGAAGCTTTCTTT